Listed below are T cell receptor beta chains from one sample, sequenced in a study of cytomegalovirus exposure and HLA in healthy donors. Using immunoSEQ multiplex PCR, the repertoire was profiled, and TCRdb retains in-frame clones only, with some absent. Of about 170,000 clones in the sample, around 83% were seen once. The source material was PBMCs. The receptors stem from a man aged 25-45 years in good health and CMV-seropositive. Each CDR3 is given with its conserved first and last residue. D genes are given only for firm matches. Expanded clones are given a class, and other clones once, few, many or no size at all.

cdr3_nt: TGTGCCAGCAGCTCCCCGGAGTACGGGGGCACTGAAGCTTTCTTT
cdr3_aa: CASSSPEYGGTEAFF
v_call: TRBV7-3
clone_size: NA
j_call: TRBJ1-1
d_call: NA

cdr3_nt: TGCGCCAGCAGTGAACCCGGGAAAGAGACCCAGTACTTC
cdr3_aa: CASSEPGKETQYF
v_call: TRBV10-1
clone_size: NA
j_call: TRBJ2-5
d_call: NA

cdr3_nt: TGTGCCAGTAGTATAAATCCAGGGGGACGCACCGGGGAGCTGTTTTTT
cdr3_aa: CASSINPGGRTGELFF
v_call: TRBV19
clone_size: NA
j_call: TRBJ2-2
d_call: TRBD1

cdr3_nt: TGTGCCAGCAGCTCCTTGCAGGGGGCGCGAGATACGCAGTATTTT
cdr3_aa: CASSSLQGARDTQYF
v_call: TRBV7-6
clone_size: once
j_call: TRBJ2-3
d_call: TRBD1

cdr3_nt: TGTGCCAGCAGCTTTCTTTACGGGACAGCGAACACTGAAGCTTTCTTT
cdr3_aa: CASSFLYGTANTEAFF
v_call: TRBV7-9
clone_size: NA
j_call: TRBJ1-1
d_call: TRBD1

cdr3_nt: TGCGCCAGCAGCTTGGGGCGACAGGGGAGCTACGAGCAGTACTTC
cdr3_aa: CASSLGRQGSYEQYF
v_call: TRBV5-1
clone_size: NA
j_call: TRBJ2-7
d_call: TRBD1

cdr3_nt: TGCGCCAGCAGCCAAATCGGACTAGCGAGGAATGAGCAGTTCTTC
cdr3_aa: CASSQIGLARNEQFF
v_call: TRBV4-1
clone_size: NA
j_call: TRBJ2-1
d_call: TRBD2

cdr3_nt: TGTGCCAGCAGCCCCGACAGGATTGGAATCTATGGCTACACCTTC
cdr3_aa: CASSPDRIGIYGYTF
v_call: TRBV27
clone_size: NA
j_call: TRBJ1-2
d_call: NA

cdr3_nt: TGTGCTAGCAGCTTCGGACAGGGAGGAGAGCTGTTTTTT
cdr3_aa: CASSFGQGGELFF
v_call: TRBV7-7
clone_size: NA
j_call: TRBJ2-2
d_call: TRBD1

cdr3_nt: TGTGCCAGCAAGGCGGACACAACTAATGAAAAACTGTTTTTT
cdr3_aa: CASKADTTNEKLFF
v_call: TRBV2
clone_size: NA
j_call: TRBJ1-4
d_call: NA

cdr3_nt: TGTGCCAGCAACGCCGGACAGAGGAACACTGAAGCTTTCTTT
cdr3_aa: CASNAGQRNTEAFF
v_call: TRBV6-6
clone_size: NA
j_call: TRBJ1-1
d_call: NA

cdr3_nt: TGCGCCAGCAGCCGAACCTACAGTGATAGCAATCAGCCCCAGCATTTT
cdr3_aa: CASSRTYSDSNQPQHF
v_call: TRBV4-1
clone_size: few
j_call: TRBJ1-5
d_call: NA

cdr3_nt: TGTGCCAGCAGCCAGGTGCTAGCGGGGTCCTACAATGAGCAGTTCTTC
cdr3_aa: CASSQVLAGSYNEQFF
v_call: TRBV5-5
clone_size: NA
j_call: TRBJ2-1
d_call: TRBD2

cdr3_nt: TGTGCCAGCAACCAAAGGGCTACGGGAGGGCCGAGATACGAGCAGTACTTC
cdr3_aa: CASNQRATGGPRYEQYF
v_call: TRBV2
clone_size: NA
j_call: TRBJ2-7
d_call: TRBD2

cdr3_nt: TGTGCCAGCAGGGGTCCGGGGGACGAGACCCAGTACTTC
cdr3_aa: CASRGPGDETQYF
v_call: TRBV6-5
clone_size: NA
j_call: TRBJ2-5
d_call: NA

cdr3_nt: TGTGCCAGCAGCGAGACAGGGGGCGCGAAGGATACGCAGTATTTT
cdr3_aa: CASSETGGAKDTQYF
v_call: TRBV9
clone_size: NA
j_call: TRBJ2-3
d_call: TRBD1

cdr3_nt: TGTGCCAGCAGCATACAGGGTTACAATGAGCAGTTCTTC
cdr3_aa: CASSIQGYNEQFF
v_call: TRBV28
clone_size: NA
j_call: TRBJ2-1
d_call: NA

cdr3_nt: TGTGCCAGCGGAACAGGGAACACAGATACGCAGTATTTT
cdr3_aa: CASGTGNTDTQYF
v_call: TRBV28
clone_size: NA
j_call: TRBJ2-3
d_call: NA

cdr3_nt: TGCGCCAGCAGCCTGAGCGCGTCGAACACCGGGGAGCTGTTTTTT
cdr3_aa: CASSLSASNTGELFF
v_call: TRBV4-3
clone_size: NA
j_call: TRBJ2-2
d_call: NA

cdr3_nt: TGTGCCAGCAGTTTAAATTCTAATGAGCAGTTCTTC
cdr3_aa: CASSLNSNEQFF
v_call: TRBV27
clone_size: NA
j_call: TRBJ2-1
d_call: NA

cdr3_nt: TGTGCCAGCAGCTTAGCGGTTTCGGGGGAGCTGTTTTTT
cdr3_aa: CASSLAVSGELFF
v_call: TRBV11-3
clone_size: NA
j_call: TRBJ2-2
d_call: NA

cdr3_nt: TGTGCCAGCAGTGAACTAGCGGGAGACACCGGGGAGCTGTTTTTT
cdr3_aa: CASSELAGDTGELFF
v_call: TRBV25-1
clone_size: NA
j_call: TRBJ2-2
d_call: TRBD2

cdr3_nt: TGTGCCAGCTCACCTTTGAGGTATGGACTCGGATTCTACAATGAGCAGTTCTTC
cdr3_aa: CASSPLRYGLGFYNEQFF
v_call: TRBV18
clone_size: NA
j_call: TRBJ2-1
d_call: NA

cdr3_nt: TGTGCCAGCAGCTTTGACCCTAGCGGGGGCGAGCAGTACTTC
cdr3_aa: CASSFDPSGGEQYF
v_call: TRBV5-4
clone_size: NA
j_call: TRBJ2-7
d_call: TRBD2

cdr3_nt: TGTGCCAGTAGTACGGGACTAGCGACGGAGACCCAGTACTTC
cdr3_aa: CASSTGLATETQYF
v_call: TRBV19
clone_size: NA
j_call: TRBJ2-5
d_call: TRBD2

cdr3_nt: TGTGCCAGCATCCCGGGGGTCATACATACTAGCACAGATACGCAGTATTTT
cdr3_aa: CASIPGVIHTSTDTQYF
v_call: TRBV11-2
clone_size: NA
j_call: TRBJ2-3
d_call: NA

cdr3_nt: TGTGCCAGCAGCTCGACTAGCGGCCTTTACAATGAGCAGTTCTTC
cdr3_aa: CASSSTSGLYNEQFF
v_call: TRBV6-5
clone_size: NA
j_call: TRBJ2-1
d_call: TRBD2

cdr3_nt: TGCGCCAGCAGCTTGGGCACAGGGAGCGATACGCAGTATTTT
cdr3_aa: CASSLGTGSDTQYF
v_call: TRBV5-1
clone_size: NA
j_call: TRBJ2-3
d_call: NA

cdr3_nt: TGCGCCAGCAGCCAAGACGGAGGAGTAGAAAAACTGTTTTTT
cdr3_aa: CASSQDGGVEKLFF
v_call: TRBV5-1
clone_size: NA
j_call: TRBJ1-4
d_call: NA

cdr3_nt: TGCGCCAGCAGCACCGGGACTAGCGGGGAACCTTGGAAAGAGACCCAGTACTTC
cdr3_aa: CASSTGTSGEPWKETQYF
v_call: TRBV5-1
clone_size: NA
j_call: TRBJ2-5
d_call: TRBD2

cdr3_nt: TGTGCCAGCAGTTTTACTACCCCGACAGGACTAGTCCCCGGGGAGCTGTTTTTT
cdr3_aa: CASSFTTPTGLVPGELFF
v_call: TRBV7-9
clone_size: NA
j_call: TRBJ2-2
d_call: NA

cdr3_nt: TGTGCCAGTAGTAGCCGGGACAGGGGGCTGGGGAACACTGAAGCTTTCTTT
cdr3_aa: CASSSRDRGLGNTEAFF
v_call: TRBV19
clone_size: NA
j_call: TRBJ1-1
d_call: TRBD1

cdr3_nt: TGTGCCAGCTCCCAACGACAGGGTGTCTTAGATGGCTACACCTTC
cdr3_aa: CASSQRQGVLDGYTF
v_call: TRBV18
clone_size: NA
j_call: TRBJ1-2
d_call: TRBD1

cdr3_nt: TGTGCCAGCAGAAAGGGGACTAGCGGGCATGAGTTCTTC
cdr3_aa: CASRKGTSGHEFF
v_call: TRBV7-9
clone_size: once
j_call: TRBJ2-1
d_call: TRBD2

cdr3_nt: TGTGCCAGCAGCTTAGGCTCCGGGTCAGATACGCAGTATTTT
cdr3_aa: CASSLGSGSDTQYF
v_call: TRBV7-3
clone_size: NA
j_call: TRBJ2-3
d_call: NA

cdr3_nt: TGTGCCAGTAGTATACGGGATCAGCCCCAGCATTTT
cdr3_aa: CASSIRDQPQHF
v_call: TRBV19
clone_size: NA
j_call: TRBJ1-5
d_call: NA

cdr3_nt: TGTGCCAGCAGCTTGGCCGGGGGTAACTATGGCTACACCTTC
cdr3_aa: CASSLAGGNYGYTF
v_call: TRBV5-5
clone_size: NA
j_call: TRBJ1-2
d_call: NA

cdr3_nt: TGTGCCAGCGTCGAAGGGGCAGGGTTGCTATATGGCTACACCTTC
cdr3_aa: CASVEGAGLLYGYTF
v_call: TRBV18
clone_size: NA
j_call: TRBJ1-2
d_call: NA

cdr3_nt: TGTGCCAGCAGCCCACCAGCGGGGCTGATATACAATGAGCAGTTCTTC
cdr3_aa: CASSPPAGLIYNEQFF
v_call: TRBV7-8
clone_size: NA
j_call: TRBJ2-1
d_call: TRBD2

cdr3_nt: TGTGCCAGTAGTGCCTCAGGGGTACGGGGCTACACCTTC
cdr3_aa: CASSASGVRGYTF
v_call: TRBV19
clone_size: NA
j_call: TRBJ1-2
d_call: NA

cdr3_nt: TGTGCCAGCAGCTTGGCCAAAACAACGTACAATGAGCAGTTCTTC
cdr3_aa: CASSLAKTTYNEQFF
v_call: TRBV7-2
clone_size: NA
j_call: TRBJ2-1
d_call: NA

cdr3_nt: TGCGCCAGCAGCTCCCAGGGGGCCGGCTATGGCTACACCTTC
cdr3_aa: CASSSQGAGYGYTF
v_call: TRBV5-1
clone_size: NA
j_call: TRBJ1-2
d_call: TRBD1

cdr3_nt: TGCGCCAGCAGCTCGGGGGACAGCGCGGTTACGCAGTATTTT
cdr3_aa: CASSSGDSAVTQYF
v_call: TRBV5-1
clone_size: NA
j_call: TRBJ2-3
d_call: NA